These 21 T cell receptor beta chains were all obtained from the same sample, sequenced in a study of identical twins. One entry per CDR3 protein, called by TCRdb with MiXCR from the 5' RACE reads. The data show hundreds of thousands of distinct CDR3 sequences, 20% to 25% seen once. The data also belong to a second study, concerning yellow fever vaccine responses in identical twins.

Sequences were obtained from CD4+ T cells sorted from blood. Receptors originate from a woman between 18 and 29 years old in good health.

V gene TRBV7-9 combines with J gene TRBJ1-2; D remains unclear. The V and J ends lost 0 bases and 3 bases respectively, with 5 bases between them. This CDR3 comprises 13 residues. Germline V gives CDR1 SEHNR, CDR2 FQNEAQ (reference sequence). The CDR3 loop reads CASSLAPDYGYTF. DNA of the CDR3: TGTGCCAGCAGCTTAGCCCCTGACTATGGCTACACCTTC.

This clonotype has only one observation. The J gene is TRBJ2-7, the V gene TRBV6-2 or TRBV6-3, with 9 nucleotides matching TRBD1. The CDR3 has 17 residues. Per germline, CDR1 MNHEY and CDR2 SVGEGT. Trimming took 4 bases from V and 3 from J; bases not matched to a gene: 13. As DNA, the CDR3 is TGTGCCAGCAGTTTCAAGGCCTCGGGACAGGGATTCTACGAGCAGTACTTC. Protein product: CASSFKASGQGFYEQYF.

V and J are TRBV7-9 and TRBJ2-3, with 9 bases fitting TRBD1. Unmatched junction bases numbered 8, after V lost 8 bases and J lost 5 bases. CDR1 and CDR2 (germline): SEHNR, FQNEAQ (reference sequence). The CDR3 is made up of 14 amino acids. DNA of the CDR3: TGTGCCAGCCGCAAAACAGGGGGCGTAGATACGCAGTATTTT. Translated, it gives CASRKTGGVDTQYF.

This clonotype appeared many times. The V call is TRBV29-1, the J call TRBJ2-5, with a weak D call TRBD2 (6 bases). The CDR3 contains 13 residues. The germline CDR1 and CDR2 sequences are SQVTM and ANQGSEA. V lost 6 bases and J lost 2, with 13 bases in between. CDR3 protein: CSVGLHLQETQYF. The CDR3 coding sequence is TGCAGCGTGGGACTGCACCTTCAAGAGACCCAGTACTTC.

The chain has TRBV11-2 and TRBJ2-7; TRBD2 might be the D (5 bases). V shed 5 bases and J shed 3 bases, with 20 bases lying between them. Germline values: CDR1 SGHAT, CDR2 FQNNGV. The CDR3 covers 16 residues. The CDR3 DNA sequence: TGTGCCAGCAGCGCCACCGGAGCGGTGATGGTCTACGAGCAGTACTTC. This translates into CASSATGAVMVYEQYF. Variable domain in full (rest from reference TRBV11-2 and TRBJ2-7): EAGVAQSPRYKIIEKRQSVAFWCNPISGHATLYWYQQILGQGPKLLIQFQNNGVVDDSQLPKDRFSAERLKGVDSTLKIQPAKLEDSAVYLCASSATGAVMVYEQYFGPGTRLTVT.

A few counts support this clonotype. V and J are TRBV29-1 and TRBJ2-5; D ambiguous. The germline gives CDR1 SQVTM, CDR2 ANQGSEA. Trimming left V 3 bases short and J 4 bases short, with 9 bases between. The CDR3 extends over 12 amino acids. Here the CDR3 reads CSVEGYGETQYF. The DNA for the CDR3 is TGCAGCGTTGAGGGTTATGGAGAGACCCAGTACTTC.

The V gene is TRBV18, the J gene TRBJ2-4; D might be TRBD1 or TRBD2, each matching 6 bases. The V end lost 3 bases, the J end lost 0 bases, and 12 bases lay between the germline ends. Germline V gives CDR1 KGHSH, CDR2 LQKENI. The CDR3 is 16 residues long. The CDR3 here is CASSPTGAVAKNIQYF. CDR3 nucleotides: TGTGCCAGCTCACCGACGGGGGCCGTAGCCAAAAACATTCAGTACTTC.

The CDR3 region has the DNA TGTGCCAGCAAATCAGTACCCTACGAGCAGTACGTC. Protein product: CASKSVPYEQYV. The chain carries TRBV6-1 and TRBJ2-7; D is uncertain. Germline CDR1 MNHNS, CDR2 SASEGT. V shed 7 bases and J shed 2 bases, with 9 bases lying between them. This CDR3 is built from 12 residues.

This chain joins TRBV4-1 and TRBJ2-5; D is unclear. This CDR3 has 13 residues. V was pared by 1 base and J by 5 bases, with 8 bases between. From germline, CDR1 is MGHRA and CDR2 YSYEKL. The CDR3 DNA follows: TGCGCCAGCAGCCAAGGACGGTCCGAGACCCAGTACTTC. Translating it yields CASSQGRSETQYF.

This clonotype was picked up a small number of times. In nucleotides, the CDR3 is TGTGCCAGCAGCCCCCTCTTGAAAAGCACAGATACGCAGTATTTT. This encodes CASSPLLKSTDTQYF. The rearrangement uses TRBV28 and TRBJ2-3; D call uncertain. This CDR3 has 15 residues. The V end was cut by 6 bases, the J end by 0 bases, with 13 bases between. Germline V gene sequence: CDR1 MDHEN, CDR2 SYDVKM.

The V gene is TRBV7-2, the J gene TRBJ2-3; 15 bases map to TRBD2. CDR1 is SGHTA and CDR2 is FQGNSA in the germline V gene. J lost 0 bases, V lost 5 bases, and 18 bases had no gene match. This CDR3 is 22 amino acids long. DNA of the CDR3: TGTGCCAGCAGCAGAACCCGACGGGGTGGACTAGCGGGAGGGCCTAGCACAGATACGCAGTATTTT. Its translation: CASSRTRRGGLAGGPSTDTQYF. The whole variable domain, remainder taken from reference TRBV7-2 and TRBJ2-3, is GAGVSQSPSNKVTEKGKDVELRCDPISGHTALYWYRQSLGQGLEFLIYFQGNSAPDKSGLPSDRFSAERTGGSVSTLTIQRTQQEDSAVYLCASSRTRRGGLAGGPSTDTQYFGPGTRLTVL.

The chain employs TRBV5-6 and TRBJ1-6; TRBD1 might be the D (6 bases). Germline assignment: CDR1 SGHDT and CDR2 YYEEEE. The CDR3 loop spans 15 amino acids. Trimming stripped 3 bases from V and 2 bases from J, with 9 bases between. The CDR3 coding sequence is TGTGCCAGCAGCTCCACAGGGACCTATAATTCACCCCTCCACTTT. This translates into CASSSTGTYNSPLHF.

This clonotype was observed a few times. The rearrangement links TRBV6-5 to TRBJ1-1, with D hard to call. CDR1 and CDR2 (germline): MNHEY, SVGAGI. The V end was cut by 5 bases, the J end by 9 bases, with 13 bases between. The CDR3 is 12 amino acids. CDR3: CASSDAKSKAFF. In DNA, the CDR3 is TGTGCCAGCAGTGACGCGAAAAGCAAAGCTTTCTTT.

The table lists this clonotype with a few counts. The genes are TRBV18 and TRBJ2-1; TRBD1 aligns across 7 bases. V shed 2 bases and J 4 bases; nucleotides not matched to a gene: 11. Per germline, CDR1 KGHSH and CDR2 LQKENI. The CDR3 consists of 17 residues. CDR3 nucleotides: TGTGCCAGCTCACCATTCGCTAGGACAGGAGTATACAATGAGCAGTTCTTC. Translating it yields CASSPFARTGVYNEQFF.

This sequence joins TRBV7-9 and TRBJ2-2; the D gene is possibly TRBD1 (6 bases). Germline CDR1 and CDR2: SEHNR and FQNEAQ (reference sequence). V lost 4 bases, J lost 4 bases, and 16 bases lay in between. The CDR3 consists of 16 residues. The CDR3 protein is CASSYGTFSFTGELFF. For the CDR3, the DNA is TGTGCCAGCAGCTACGGGACATTTAGCTTCACCGGGGAGCTGTTTTTT.

This clonotype came up many times. This chain connects TRBV5-1 to TRBJ2-6, with a weak D call TRBD1 (6 bases). Trimming cost V 0 bases and J 3 bases, with 10 bases left between them. The CDR3 runs 16 residues. The germline V gene encodes CDR1 SGHRS and CDR2 YFSETQ. The CDR3, as DNA: TGCGCCAGCAGCTTGGAGGGGGATCTTGGGGCCAACGTCCTGACTTTC. This encodes CASSLEGDLGANVLTF.

There are a few counts of this clonotype. This sequence joins TRBV5-1 and TRBJ2-3; 11 bases agree with TRBD2. This CDR3 has 18 amino acids. V trimming: 0 bases; J trimming: 4 bases; junction bases outside the gene matches: 10. Germline V lookup: CDR1 SGHRS, CDR2 YFSETQ. The CDR3 nucleotides read TGCGCCAGCAGCTTGGCCGATATAGCGGGAGGGCCCTCAGATACGCAGTATTTT. Its protein product is CASSLADIAGGPSDTQYF. The full variable domain, in which reference TRBV5-1 and TRBJ2-3 provide the parts outside the CDR3, is KAGVTQTPRYLIKTRGQQVTLSCSPISGHRSVSWYQQTPGQGLQFLFEYFSETQRNKGNFPGRFSGRQFSNSRSEMNVSTLELGDSALYLCASSLADIAGGPSDTQYFGPGTRLTVL.

The V and J genes are TRBV3-1 and TRBJ2-1; a weak D match, TRBD2 (5 bases). Trimming cost V 1 base and J 3 bases, with 16 bases left between them. The CDR3 contains 17 residues. The germline gives CDR1 LGHDT, CDR2 YNNKEL (reference sequence). The CDR3 region is CASSQGRRRVGYNEQFF. Written as DNA, the CDR3 is TGTGCCAGCAGCCAAGGTCGGAGGCGGGTTGGCTACAATGAGCAGTTCTTC.

The rearrangement joins TRBV12-3 or TRBV12-4 to TRBJ1-5; D call uncertain. This CDR3 spans 13 amino acids. V was cut by 2 bases and J by 5 bases, with 7 bases left in between. Here the CDR3 reads CASSLPNDQPQHF. The CDR3 DNA is TGTGCCAGCAGTTTACCCAACGATCAGCCCCAGCATTTT.

This clonotype was counted many times. The chain combines TRBV19 with TRBJ2-2; D is unclear. Germline-derived CDR1 and CDR2 are LNHDA and SQIVND (reference sequence). Trimming removed 6 bases from V and 2 bases from J, with 10 bases in between. The CDR3 is 14 residues long. The CDR3 coding sequence is TGTGCCAGTAGCATTGACCGAAACACCGGGGAGCTGTTTTTT. This gives the protein CASSIDRNTGELFF.

The chain links TRBV5-1 to TRBJ2-7, with 12 nucleotides matching TRBD1. The V segment lost 0 bases and the J segment 4 bases; nucleotides outside the gene matches: 5. This CDR3 contains 16 residues. Looked up from germline, CDR1 is SGHRS and CDR2 is YFSETQ. The CDR3, as DNA: TGCGCCAGCAGCTTGGCCCGGGACAGGGGGCAATACGAGCAGTACGTC. Amino acids: CASSLARDRGQYEQYV.